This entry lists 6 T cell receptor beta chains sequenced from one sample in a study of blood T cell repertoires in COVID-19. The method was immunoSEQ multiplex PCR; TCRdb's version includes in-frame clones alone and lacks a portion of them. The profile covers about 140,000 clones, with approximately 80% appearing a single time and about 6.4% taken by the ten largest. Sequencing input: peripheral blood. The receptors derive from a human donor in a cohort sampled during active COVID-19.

The CDR3 DNA sequence: TGTGCCAGCAGTCCCTCCCAGGCGGGGATACTGGGGAGCAATCAGCCCCAGCATTTT. Protein product: CASSPSQAGILGSNQPQHF. This rearrangement joins TRBV6-2 or TRBV6-3 to TRBJ1-5, with D unclear. V dropped 5 bases and J dropped 1 base, with 24 bases sitting between them. This CDR3 has 19 residues. Looked up from germline, CDR1 is MNHEY and CDR2 is SVGEGT.

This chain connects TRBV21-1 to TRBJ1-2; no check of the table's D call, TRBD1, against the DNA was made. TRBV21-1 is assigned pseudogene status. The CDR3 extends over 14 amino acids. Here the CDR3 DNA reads TGTGCCAGCAGCAAAGCGGCGGACAAGCATGGCTACACCTTC. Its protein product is CASSKAADKHGYTF.

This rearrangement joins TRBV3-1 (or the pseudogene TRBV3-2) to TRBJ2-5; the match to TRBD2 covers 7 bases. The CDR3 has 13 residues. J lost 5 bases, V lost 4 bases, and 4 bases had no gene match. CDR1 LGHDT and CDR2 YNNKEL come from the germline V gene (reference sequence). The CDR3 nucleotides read TGTGCCAGCAGCCCCGGGGGGAGCGAGACCCAGTACTTC. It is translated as CASSPGGSETQYF.

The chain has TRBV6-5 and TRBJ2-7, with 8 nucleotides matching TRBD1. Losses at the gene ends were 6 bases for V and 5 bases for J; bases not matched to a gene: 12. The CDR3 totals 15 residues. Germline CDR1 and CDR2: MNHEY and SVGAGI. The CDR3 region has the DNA TGTGCCAGCAGCTTTTTCGGGCAGGGGGCCCACGAGCAGTACTTC. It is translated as CASSFFGQGAHEQYF.

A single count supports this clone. CDR3 coding DNA: TGTGCCAGCAGCACAGGGGGTGGAAACACCATATATTTT. Its translation is CASSTGGGNTIYF. V is TRBV4-2 and J is TRBJ1-3; 8 nucleotides agree with TRBD1. CDR1 LGHNA and CDR2 YNFKEQ come from the germline V gene. Germline trimming cut 5 bases from V and 3 bases from J; bases unmatched to any gene: 0. This CDR3 is 13 amino acids long.

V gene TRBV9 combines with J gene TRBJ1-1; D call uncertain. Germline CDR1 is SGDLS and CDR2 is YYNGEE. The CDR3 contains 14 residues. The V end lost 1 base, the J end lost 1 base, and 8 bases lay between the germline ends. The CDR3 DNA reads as TGTGCCAGCAGCGTATCCCCAGGGAACACTGAAGCTTTCTTT. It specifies CASSVSPGNTEAFF. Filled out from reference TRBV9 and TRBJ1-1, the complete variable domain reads DSGVTQTPKHLITATGQRVTLRCSPRSGDLSVYWYQQSLDQGLQFLIQYYNGEERAKGNILERFSAQQFPDLHSELNLSSLELGDSALYFCASSVSPGNTEAFFGQGTRLTVV.